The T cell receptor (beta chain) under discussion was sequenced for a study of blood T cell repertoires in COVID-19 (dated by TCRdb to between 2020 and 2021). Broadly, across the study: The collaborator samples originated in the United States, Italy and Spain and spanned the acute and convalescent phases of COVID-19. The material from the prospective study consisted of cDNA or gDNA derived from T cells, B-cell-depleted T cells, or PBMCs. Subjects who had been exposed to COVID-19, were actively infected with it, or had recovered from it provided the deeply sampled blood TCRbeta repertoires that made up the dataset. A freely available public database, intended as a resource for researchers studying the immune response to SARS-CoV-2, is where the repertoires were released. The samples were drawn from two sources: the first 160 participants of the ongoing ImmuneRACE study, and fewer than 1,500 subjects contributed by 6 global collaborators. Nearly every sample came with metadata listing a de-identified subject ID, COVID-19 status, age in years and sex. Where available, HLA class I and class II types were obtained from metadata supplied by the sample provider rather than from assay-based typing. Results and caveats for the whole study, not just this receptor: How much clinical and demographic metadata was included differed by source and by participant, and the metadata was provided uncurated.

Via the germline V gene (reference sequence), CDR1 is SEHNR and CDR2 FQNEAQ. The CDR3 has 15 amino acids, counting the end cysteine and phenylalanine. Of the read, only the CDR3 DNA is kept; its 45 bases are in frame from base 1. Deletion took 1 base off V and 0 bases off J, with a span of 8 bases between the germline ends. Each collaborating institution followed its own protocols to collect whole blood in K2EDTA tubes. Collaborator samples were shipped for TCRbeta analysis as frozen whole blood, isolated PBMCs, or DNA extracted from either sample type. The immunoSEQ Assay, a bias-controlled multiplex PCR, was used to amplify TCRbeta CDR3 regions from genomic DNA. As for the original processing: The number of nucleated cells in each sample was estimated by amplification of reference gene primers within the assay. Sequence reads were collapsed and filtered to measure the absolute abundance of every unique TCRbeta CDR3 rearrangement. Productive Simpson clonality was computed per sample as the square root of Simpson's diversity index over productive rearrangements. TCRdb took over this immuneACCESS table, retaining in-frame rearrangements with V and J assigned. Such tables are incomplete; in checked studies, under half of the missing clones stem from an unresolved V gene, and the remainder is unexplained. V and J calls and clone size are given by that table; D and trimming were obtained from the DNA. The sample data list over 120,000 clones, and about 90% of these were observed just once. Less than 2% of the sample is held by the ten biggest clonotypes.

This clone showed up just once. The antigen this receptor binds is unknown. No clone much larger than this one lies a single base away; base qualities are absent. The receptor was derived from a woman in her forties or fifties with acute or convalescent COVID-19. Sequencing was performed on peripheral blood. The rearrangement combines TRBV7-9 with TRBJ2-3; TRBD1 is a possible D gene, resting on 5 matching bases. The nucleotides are TGTGCCAGCAGCTTAGATGGGGCTAGCACAGATACGCAGTATTTT. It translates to CASSLDGASTDTQYF.